This is a list of T cell receptor beta chains from one sample in a study of response to subunit inactivated influenza vaccine. MiXCR, run by TCRdb on the RT-PCR reads, gives a single entry per CDR3 protein. The sample lists more than 700,000 distinct CDR3 sequences; 21% were seen once. Specimen: PBMCs from blood, collected about 5 days after vaccination. Receptor source: a man aged 50-59 years who received an inactivated influenza vaccine. Both conserved end residues are part of each CDR3. D genes are given only for firm matches. Where a row states a size, it is once, few, many or the class of an expanded clone; other rows omit it.

j_gene,v_gene,d_gene,abundance,CDR3aa,CDR3nt
TRBJ2-2,TRBV20-1,-,few,CSALGAGNTGELFF,TGCAGTGCCCTAGGGGCTGGGAACACCGGGGAGCTGTTTTTT
TRBJ2-3,TRBV15,TRBD2,few,CATSRDPSGGTDTQYF,TGTGCCACCAGCAGAGACCCTAGCGGGGGGACAGATACGCAGTATTTT
TRBJ2-3,TRBV28,-,-,CASSRHKADTQYF,TGTGCCAGCAGCCGTCATAAGGCAGATACGCAGTATTTT
TRBJ2-7,TRBV5-8,-,few,CASSPTGQSRYF,TGTGCCAGCAGCCCAACCGGACAGTCACGGTACTTC
TRBJ2-1,TRBV20-1,TRBD2,few,CSAREGKSGRGKFF,TGCAGTGCTAGAGAGGGAAAGAGCGGGAGGGGAAAGTTCTTC
TRBJ2-1,TRBV12-3/TRBV12-4,TRBD1,few,CATRDSFSSYNEQFF,TGTGCCACCCGGGACAGCTTTAGCTCCTACAATGAGCAGTTCTTC
TRBJ2-3,TRBV18,-,-,CASSQGAGLDTQYF,TGTGCCAGCTCACAAGGGGCAGGATTAGATACGCAGTATTTT
TRBJ2-7,TRBV20-1,-,-,CSARVSHHYEQYF,TGCAGTGCTAGAGTCAGCCATCACTACGAGCAGTACTTC
TRBJ1-1,TRBV7-9,TRBD1,few,CASSQGQGEAFF,TGTGCCAGCAGCCAAGGACAGGGTGAAGCTTTCTTT
TRBJ2-1,TRBV2,-,few,CASSQGTDEQFF,TGTGCCAGCAGCCAGGGGACGGATGAGCAGTTCTTC
TRBJ2-7,TRBV7-2,-,-,CASSSRGQFSYEQYF,TGTGCCAGCAGCTCACGAGGACAGTTTTCCTACGAGCAGTACTTC
TRBJ2-1,TRBV29-1,TRBD2,few,CSVEGTGTSALSSYNEQFF,TGCAGCGTTGAAGGAACCGGGACTAGCGCTCTTTCCTCCTACAATGAGCAGTTCTTC
TRBJ2-3,TRBV4-3,-,many,CASSQDWDNSYTQYF,TGCGCCAGCAGCCAAGATTGGGACAACTCCTATACGCAGTATTTT
TRBJ2-1,TRBV30,TRBD2,-,CAWSSSPGTSSRQFF,TGTGCCTGGAGTTCTTCTCCCGGGACTAGTAGTCGGCAGTTCTTC
TRBJ2-7,TRBV6-5,-,few,CASSFNPGTREPYEQYF,TGTGCCAGCAGTTTCAACCCCGGGACAAGAGAACCTTACGAGCAGTACTTC
TRBJ2-6,TRBV5-1,-,-,CASSLSTTGANVLTF,TGCGCCAGCAGCTTATCCACGACTGGGGCCAACGTCCTGACTTTC
TRBJ2-4,TRBV6-5,TRBD1,-,CASRPGQGPQYF,TGTGCCAGCAGGCCCGGACAGGGGCCTCAGTACTTC
TRBJ2-5,TRBV25-1,-,few,CASSEFWGEQETQYF,TGTGCCAGCAGTGAATTTTGGGGGGAACAAGAGACCCAGTACTTC
TRBJ1-3,TRBV5-1,-,-,CASSSRTADSGNTIYF,TGCGCCAGCAGCTCCCGGACAGCGGACTCTGGAAACACCATATATTTT
TRBJ2-2,TRBV20-1,TRBD2,few,CSAREGAGAPNTGELFF,TGCAGTGCTAGAGAGGGAGCGGGGGCGCCAAACACCGGGGAGCTGTTTTTT
TRBJ2-7,TRBV10-3,TRBD1,-,CAISADRGLSYEQYF,TGTGCCATCAGTGCAGACAGGGGGCTTTCCTACGAGCAGTACTTC
TRBJ2-3,TRBV2,TRBD2,-,CASSYSGGVADTQYF,TGTGCCAGCAGTTATAGCGGGGGGGTCGCAGATACGCAGTATTTT
TRBJ1-1,TRBV27,-,-,CASVIRGLAFF,TGTGCCAGCGTCATTCGGGGACTTGCTTTCTTT
TRBJ1-2,TRBV2,-,few,CASSQQGSGYGYTF,TGTGCCAGCAGTCAACAGGGTTCAGGCTATGGCTACACCTTC
TRBJ2-3,TRBV20-1,TRBD2,-,CSAKSGTSGRDTQYF,TGCAGTGCTAAGTCCGGGACTAGCGGCCGAGATACGCAGTATTTT
TRBJ2-7,TRBV7-9,TRBD2,-,CASSLIQAGNYEQYF,TGTGCCAGCAGCTTAATACAAGCGGGAAACTACGAGCAGTACTTC
TRBJ1-1,TRBV15,TRBD1,-,CATSQGGGNTEAFF,TGTGCCACCAGTCAGGGGGGAGGGAACACTGAAGCTTTCTTT
TRBJ1-2,TRBV20-1,-,-,CSATRSRGGYTF,TGCAGTGCTACCCGGTCCAGGGGAGGCTACACCTTC
TRBJ1-2,TRBV3-1,-,-,CASSLGFRNGYTF,TGTGCCAGCAGCCTGGGGTTTAGGAATGGCTACACCTTC